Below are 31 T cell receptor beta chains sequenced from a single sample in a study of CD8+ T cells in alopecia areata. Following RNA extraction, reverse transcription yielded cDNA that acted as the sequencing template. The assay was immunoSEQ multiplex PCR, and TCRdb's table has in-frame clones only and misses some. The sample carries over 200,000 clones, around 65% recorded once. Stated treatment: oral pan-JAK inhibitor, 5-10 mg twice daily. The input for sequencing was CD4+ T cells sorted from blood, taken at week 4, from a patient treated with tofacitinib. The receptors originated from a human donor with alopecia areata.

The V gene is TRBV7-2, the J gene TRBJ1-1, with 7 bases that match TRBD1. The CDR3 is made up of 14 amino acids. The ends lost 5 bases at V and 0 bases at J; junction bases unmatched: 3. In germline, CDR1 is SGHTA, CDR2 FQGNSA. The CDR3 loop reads CASSAGQLNTEAFF. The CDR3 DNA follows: TGTGCCAGCAGCGCGGGACAGTTGAACACTGAAGCTTTCTTT.

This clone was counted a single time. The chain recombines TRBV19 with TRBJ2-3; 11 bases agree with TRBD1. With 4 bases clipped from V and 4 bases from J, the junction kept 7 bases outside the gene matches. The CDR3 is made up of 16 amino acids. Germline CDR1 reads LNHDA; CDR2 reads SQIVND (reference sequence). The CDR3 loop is CASSTPGQGASDTQYF. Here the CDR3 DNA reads TGTGCCAGTAGTACCCCAGGACAGGGGGCTTCAGATACGCAGTATTTT.

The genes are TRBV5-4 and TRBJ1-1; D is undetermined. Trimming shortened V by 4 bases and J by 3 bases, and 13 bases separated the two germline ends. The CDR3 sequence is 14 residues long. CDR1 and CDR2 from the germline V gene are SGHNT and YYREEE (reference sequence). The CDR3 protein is CASSPSGKHTEAFF. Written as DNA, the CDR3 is TGTGCCAGCAGCCCATCTGGGAAGCACACTGAAGCTTTCTTT.

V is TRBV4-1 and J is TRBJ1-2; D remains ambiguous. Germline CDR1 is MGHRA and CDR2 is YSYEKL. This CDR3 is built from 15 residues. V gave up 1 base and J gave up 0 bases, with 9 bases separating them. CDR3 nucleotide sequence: TGCGCCAGCAGCCAAGGAGAGTTGACTAACTATGGCTACACCTTC. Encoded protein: CASSQGELTNYGYTF.

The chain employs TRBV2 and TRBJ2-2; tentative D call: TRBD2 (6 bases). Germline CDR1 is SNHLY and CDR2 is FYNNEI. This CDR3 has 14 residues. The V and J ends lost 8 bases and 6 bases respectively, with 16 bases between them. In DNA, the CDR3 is TGTGCCAGCTTGGAGCTAGCGAGCGCCGGGGAGCTGTTTTTT. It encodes CASLELASAGELFF. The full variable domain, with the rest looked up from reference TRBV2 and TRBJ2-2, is EPEVTQTPSHQVTQMGQEVILRCVPISNHLYFYWYRQILGQKVEFLVSFYNNEISEKSEIFDDQFSVERPDGSNFTLKIRSTKLEDSAMYFCASLELASAGELFFGEGSRLTVL.

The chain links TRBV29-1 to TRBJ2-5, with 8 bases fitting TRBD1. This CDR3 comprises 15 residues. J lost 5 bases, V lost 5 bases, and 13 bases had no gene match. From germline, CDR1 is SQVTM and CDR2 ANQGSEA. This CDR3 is CSVKPSGTGRETQYF. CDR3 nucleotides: TGCAGCGTTAAACCCTCCGGGACAGGTCGCGAGACCCAGTACTTC.

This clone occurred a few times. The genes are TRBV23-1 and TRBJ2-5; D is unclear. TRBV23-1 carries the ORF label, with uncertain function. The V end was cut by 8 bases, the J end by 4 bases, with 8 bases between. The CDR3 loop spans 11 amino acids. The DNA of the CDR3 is TGCGCCAGCGGCCTAGGAGAGACCCAGTACTTC. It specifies CASGLGETQYF.

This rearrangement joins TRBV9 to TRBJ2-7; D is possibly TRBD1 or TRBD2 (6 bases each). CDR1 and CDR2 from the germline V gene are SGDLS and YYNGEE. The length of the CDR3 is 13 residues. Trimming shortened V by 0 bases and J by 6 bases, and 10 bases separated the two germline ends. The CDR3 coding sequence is TGTGCCAGCAGCGTAGATGGGGGGCGCGAGCAGTACTTC. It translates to CASSVDGGREQYF.

The CDR3: CATKGANHLHEQYF. The CDR3 DNA reads TGTGCGACCAAAGGGGCTAATCATCTCCACGAGCAGTACTTC. The chain links TRBV6-5 to TRBJ2-7; D perhaps matches TRBD1 (5 bases). The CDR3 totals 14 residues. In germline, CDR1 is MNHEY, CDR2 SVGAGI.

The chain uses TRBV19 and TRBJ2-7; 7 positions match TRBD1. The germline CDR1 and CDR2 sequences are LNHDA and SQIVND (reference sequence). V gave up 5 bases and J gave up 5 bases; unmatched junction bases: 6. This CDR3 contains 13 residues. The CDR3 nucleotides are TGTGCCAGTAGTTCGCCAGGGGGAGACGAGCAGTACTTC. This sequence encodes CASSSPGGDEQYF. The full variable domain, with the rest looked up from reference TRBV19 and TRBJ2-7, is DGGITQSPKYLFRKEGQNVTLSCEQNLNHDAMYWYRQDPGQGLRLIYYSQIVNDFQKGDIAEGYSVSREKKESFPLTVTSAQKNPTAFYLCASSSPGGDEQYFGPGTRLTVT.

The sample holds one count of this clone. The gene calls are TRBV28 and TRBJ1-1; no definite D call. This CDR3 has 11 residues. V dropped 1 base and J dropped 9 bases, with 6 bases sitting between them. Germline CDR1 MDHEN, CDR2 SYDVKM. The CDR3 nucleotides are TGTGCCAGCAGTTTATTGGGGAAAGCTTTCTTT. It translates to CASSLLGKAFF.

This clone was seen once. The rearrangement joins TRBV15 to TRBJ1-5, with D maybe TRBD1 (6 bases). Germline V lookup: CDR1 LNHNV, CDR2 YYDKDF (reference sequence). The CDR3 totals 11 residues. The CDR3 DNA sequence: TGTTCCCGGGACACCAATCAGCCCCAGCATTTT. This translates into CSRDTNQPQHF.

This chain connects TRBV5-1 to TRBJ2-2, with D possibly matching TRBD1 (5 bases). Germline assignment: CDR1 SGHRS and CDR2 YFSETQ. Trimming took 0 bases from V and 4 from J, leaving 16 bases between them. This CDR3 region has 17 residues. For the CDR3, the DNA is TGCGCCAGCAGCTTGGCCATCGCGCAGGGTGTCACCGGGGAGCTGTTTTTT. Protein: CASSLAIAQGVTGELFF.

The CDR3: CASSQEKDANYGYTF. The CDR3, as DNA: TGTGCCAGCAGCCAAGAGAAGGATGCGAACTATGGCTACACCTTC. This chain links TRBV4-2 with TRBJ1-2, with D unresolved. V shed 0 bases and J shed 2 bases, with 10 bases lying between them. CDR3 length equals 15 residues. From germline, CDR1 is LGHNA and CDR2 YNFKEQ.

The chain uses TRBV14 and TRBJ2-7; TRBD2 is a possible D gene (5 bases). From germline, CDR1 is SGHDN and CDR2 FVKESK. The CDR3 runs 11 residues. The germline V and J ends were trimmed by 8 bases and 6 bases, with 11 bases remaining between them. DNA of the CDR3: TGTGCCAGCGGACTCTGGGCCGAGCAGTACTTC. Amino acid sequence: CASGLWAEQYF.

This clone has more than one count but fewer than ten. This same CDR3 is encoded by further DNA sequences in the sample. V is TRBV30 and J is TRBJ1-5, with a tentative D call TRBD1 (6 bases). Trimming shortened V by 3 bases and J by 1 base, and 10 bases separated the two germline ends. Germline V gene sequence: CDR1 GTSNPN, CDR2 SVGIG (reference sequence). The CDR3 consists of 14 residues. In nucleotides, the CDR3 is TGTGCCTGGAGAACACAGGGAAGCAATCAGCCCCAGCATTTT. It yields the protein CAWRTQGSNQPQHF. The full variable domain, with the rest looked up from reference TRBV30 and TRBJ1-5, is SQTIHQWPATLVQPVGSPLSLECTVEGTSNPNLYWYRQAAGRGLQLLFYSVGIGQISSEVPQNLSASRPQDRQFILSSKKLLLSDSGFYLCAWRTQGSNQPQHFGDGTRLSIL.

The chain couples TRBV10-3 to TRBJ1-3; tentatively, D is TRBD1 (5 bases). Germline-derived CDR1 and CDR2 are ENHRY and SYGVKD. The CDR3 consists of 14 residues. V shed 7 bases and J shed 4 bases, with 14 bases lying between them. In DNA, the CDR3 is TGTGCCATCAAGGTGCAGGGAAGAGGAAACACCATATATTTT. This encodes CAIKVQGRGNTIYF.

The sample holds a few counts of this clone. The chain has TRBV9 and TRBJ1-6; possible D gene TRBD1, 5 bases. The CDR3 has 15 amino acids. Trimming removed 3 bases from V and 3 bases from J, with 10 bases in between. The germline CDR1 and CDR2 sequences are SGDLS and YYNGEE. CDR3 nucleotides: TGTGCCAGCAGCGGCAGGGAGAACTATAATTCACCCCTCCACTTT. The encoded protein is CASSGRENYNSPLHF. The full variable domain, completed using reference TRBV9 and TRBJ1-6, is DSGVTQTPKHLITATGQRVTLRCSPRSGDLSVYWYQQSLDQGLQFLIQYYNGEERAKGNILERFSAQQFPDLHSELNLSSLELGDSALYFCASSGRENYNSPLHFGNGTRLTVT.

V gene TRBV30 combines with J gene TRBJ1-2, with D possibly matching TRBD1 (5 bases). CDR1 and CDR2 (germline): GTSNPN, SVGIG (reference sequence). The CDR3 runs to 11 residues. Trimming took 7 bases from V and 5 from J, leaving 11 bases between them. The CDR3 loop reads CASYRGYGYTF. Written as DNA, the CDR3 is TGTGCCTCCTATAGGGGTTATGGCTACACCTTC. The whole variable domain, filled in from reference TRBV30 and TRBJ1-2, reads SQTIHQWPATLVQPVGSPLSLECTVEGTSNPNLYWYRQAAGRGLQLLFYSVGIGQISSEVPQNLSASRPQDRQFILSSKKLLLSDSGFYLCASYRGYGYTFGSGTRLTVV.

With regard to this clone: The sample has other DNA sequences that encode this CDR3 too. The CDR3 loop is CASSRQGNYGYTF. The CDR3 coding sequence is TGTGCCAGTTCCCGACAGGGCAACTATGGCTACACCTTC. This sequence joins TRBV6-5 and TRBJ1-2; 7 bases line up with TRBD1. This CDR3 is 13 amino acids long. Losses at the gene ends were 9 bases for V and 2 bases for J; bases not matched to a gene: 6. CDR1 and CDR2 from the germline V gene are MNHEY and SVGAGI.

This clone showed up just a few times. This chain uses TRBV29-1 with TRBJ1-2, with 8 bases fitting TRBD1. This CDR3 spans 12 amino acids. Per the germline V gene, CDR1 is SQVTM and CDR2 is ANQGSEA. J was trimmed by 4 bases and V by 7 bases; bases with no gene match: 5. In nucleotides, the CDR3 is TGCAGCGCAAGACAGGGGCTCTATGGCTACACCTTC. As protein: CSARQGLYGYTF.

In DNA form, the CDR3 reads TGTGCCAGCAGCGGACGACAGGCGAGGGCTAACTATGGCTACACCTTC. Protein sequence: CASSGRQARANYGYTF. The V and J genes are TRBV9 and TRBJ1-2; D might be TRBD1 (6 bases). Per the germline V gene, CDR1 is SGDLS and CDR2 is YYNGEE. CDR3 size: 16 residues. The V gene lost 3 bases and the J gene lost 0 bases, with 15 bases spanning the gap.

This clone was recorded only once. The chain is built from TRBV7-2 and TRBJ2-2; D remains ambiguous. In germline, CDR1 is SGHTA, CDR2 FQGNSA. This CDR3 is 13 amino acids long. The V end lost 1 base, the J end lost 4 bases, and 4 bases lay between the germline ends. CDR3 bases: TGTGCCAGCAGCTTAGAGGGCACCGGGGAGCTGTTTTTT. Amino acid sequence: CASSLEGTGELFF.

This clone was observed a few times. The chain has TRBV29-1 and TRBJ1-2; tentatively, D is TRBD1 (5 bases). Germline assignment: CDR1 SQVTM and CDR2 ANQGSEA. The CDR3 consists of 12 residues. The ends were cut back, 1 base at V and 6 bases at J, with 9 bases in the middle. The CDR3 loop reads CSVEAGADGYTF. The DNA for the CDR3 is TGCAGCGTTGAAGCCGGGGCTGATGGCTACACCTTC.

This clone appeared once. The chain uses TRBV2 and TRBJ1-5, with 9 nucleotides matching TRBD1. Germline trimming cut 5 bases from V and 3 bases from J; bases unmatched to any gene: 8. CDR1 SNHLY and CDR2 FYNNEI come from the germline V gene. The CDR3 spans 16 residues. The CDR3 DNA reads TGTGCCAGCAGTCTTGACAGGGGGAGCGACAATCAGCCCCAGCATTTT. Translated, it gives CASSLDRGSDNQPQHF.

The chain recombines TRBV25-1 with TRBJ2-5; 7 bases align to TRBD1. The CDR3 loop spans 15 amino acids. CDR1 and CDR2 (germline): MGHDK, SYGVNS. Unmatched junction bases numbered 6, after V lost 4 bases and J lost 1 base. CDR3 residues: CASSALGTAQETQYF. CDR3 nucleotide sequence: TGTGCCAGCAGTGCCCTGGGGACAGCCCAAGAGACCCAGTACTTC.

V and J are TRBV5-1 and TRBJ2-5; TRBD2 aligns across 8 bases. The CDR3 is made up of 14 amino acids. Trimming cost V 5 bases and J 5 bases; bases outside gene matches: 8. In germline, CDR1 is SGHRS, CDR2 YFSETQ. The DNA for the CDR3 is TGCGCCAGCAGGGGTAGCGGGGCTGGGGAGACCCAGTACTTC. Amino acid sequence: CASRGSGAGETQYF.

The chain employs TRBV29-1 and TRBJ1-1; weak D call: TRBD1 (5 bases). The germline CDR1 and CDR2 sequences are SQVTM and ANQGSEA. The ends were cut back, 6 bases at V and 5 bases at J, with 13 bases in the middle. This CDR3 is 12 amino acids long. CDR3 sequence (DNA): TGCAGCGTGAAGGACACCCGGACTGAAGCTTTCTTT. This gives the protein CSVKDTRTEAFF.

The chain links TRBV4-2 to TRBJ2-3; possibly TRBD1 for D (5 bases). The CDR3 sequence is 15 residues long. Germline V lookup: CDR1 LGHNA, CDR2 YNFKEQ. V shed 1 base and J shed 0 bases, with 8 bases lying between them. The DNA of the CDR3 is TGTGCCAGCAGCCAAGGTGGGGCTAGCACAGATACGCAGTATTTT. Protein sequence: CASSQGGASTDTQYF.

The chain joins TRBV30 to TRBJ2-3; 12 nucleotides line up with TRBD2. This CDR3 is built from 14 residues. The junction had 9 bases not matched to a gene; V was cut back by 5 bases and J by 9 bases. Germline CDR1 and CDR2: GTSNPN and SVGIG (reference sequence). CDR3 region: CAWESSGGAITQYF. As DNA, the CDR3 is TGTGCCTGGGAATCTAGCGGGGGGGCAATCACGCAGTATTTT.

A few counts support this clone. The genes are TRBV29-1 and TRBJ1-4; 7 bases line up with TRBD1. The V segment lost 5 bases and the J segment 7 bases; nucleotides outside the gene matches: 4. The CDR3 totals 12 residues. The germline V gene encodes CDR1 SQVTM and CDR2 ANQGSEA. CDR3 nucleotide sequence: TGCAGCGTTTTGAGGGACAGTGAAAAACTGTTTTTT. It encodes CSVLRDSEKLFF.